Following are 9 T cell receptor beta chains from one sample sequenced in a study of blood T cell repertoires in COVID-19. Assay: immunoSEQ multiplex PCR; the TCRdb copy retains only in-frame clones and omits some. The table lists tens of thousands of clones, approximately 85% of them singletons. Sequenced sample: peripheral blood. These receptors all stem from a human donor in a cohort sampled during active COVID-19.

This clone has a handful of counts. The chain couples TRBV7-2 to TRBJ2-3; tentative D call: TRBD1 (6 bases). This CDR3 comprises 17 residues. Trimming shortened V by 0 bases and J by 6 bases, and 19 bases separated the two germline ends. Per germline, CDR1 SGHTA and CDR2 FQGNSA. The CDR3 reads CASSLALRGTPDDTQYF. CDR3 nucleotides: TGTGCCAGCAGCTTAGCGCTGAGGGGGACCCCTGACGATACGCAGTATTTT.

This chain joins TRBV4-1 and TRBJ2-1, with D perhaps matching TRBD2 (6 bases). Trimming shortened V by 1 base and J by 0 bases, and 13 bases separated the two germline ends. Germline-derived CDR1 and CDR2 are MGHRA and YSYEKL. CDR3 length equals 17 residues. CDR3 nucleotides: TGCGCCAGCAGCCAAGGTCGGGGGATTAGCTCCTACAATGAGCAGTTCTTC. Translation: CASSQGRGISSYNEQFF.

CDR3 in DNA: TGCGCCAGCAGCCAGCTACAGGGAGTTGGCACAGATACGCAGTATTTT. Its protein product is CASSQLQGVGTDTQYF. The chain has TRBV4-1 and TRBJ2-3, with a tentative D call TRBD1 (6 bases). This CDR3 has 16 residues. The V and J ends lost 3 bases and 1 base respectively, with 14 bases between them. CDR1 and CDR2 (germline): MGHRA, YSYEKL.

This clone was detected only once. The V gene is TRBV28, the J gene TRBJ1-1; 8 bases map to TRBD1. The CDR3 covers 12 residues. Trimming took 2 bases from V and 11 from J; bases not matched to a gene: 4. Germline CDR1 is MDHEN and CDR2 is SYDVKM. The CDR3 spells CASSLADRVAFF. As DNA, the CDR3 is TGTGCCAGCAGTTTAGCGGACAGGGTCGCTTTCTTT.

This clone was observed a handful of times. CDR3 residues: CASNPGLVTDTQYF. The CDR3 nucleotides read TGTGCCAGCAATCCGGGACTAGTTACAGATACGCAGTATTTT. The chain links TRBV27 to TRBJ2-3, with 8 bases identical to TRBD2. V was clipped by 7 bases and J by 3 bases; unmatched bases: 6. CDR3 length equals 14 residues. The germline CDR1 and CDR2 sequences are MNHEY and SMNVEV (reference sequence).

This chain connects TRBV9 to TRBJ2-7; TRBD2 might be the D (6 bases). With 4 bases removed from V and 0 bases from J, the gap between germline ends came to 23 bases. This CDR3 region has 18 residues. The germline V gene encodes CDR1 SGDLS and CDR2 YYNGEE. DNA of the CDR3: TGTGCCAGCAGCCCCGACCTAGCGAGCCCCTGGAGCTCCTACGAGCAGTACTTC. As protein: CASSPDLASPWSSYEQYF.

The rearrangement links TRBV13 to TRBJ2-3; D remains unclear. Trimming shortened V by 2 bases and J by 5 bases, and 11 bases separated the two germline ends. CDR3 size: 14 residues. Germline assignment: CDR1 PRHDT and CDR2 FYEKMQ (reference sequence). In DNA, the CDR3 is TGTGCCAGCAGCTTACGTCAGCTAGGAGATACGCAGTATTTT. Protein sequence: CASSLRQLGDTQYF.

The chain joins TRBV27 to TRBJ1-4; 10 nucleotides align to TRBD1. Trimming cost V 5 bases and J 8 bases; bases outside gene matches: 5. CDR3 length: 14 residues. Germline V gene sequence: CDR1 MNHEY, CDR2 SMNVEV (reference sequence). For the CDR3, the DNA is TGTGCCAGCAGTAGGGGACAGGGGAGAGAAAAACTGTTTTTT. It is translated as CASSRGQGREKLFF. The full variable domain, with the rest looked up from reference TRBV27 and TRBJ1-4, is EAQVTQNPRYLITVTGKKLTVTCSQNMNHEYMSWYRQDPGLGLRQIYYSMNVEVTDKGDVPEGYKVSRKEKRNFPLILESPSPNQTSLYFCASSRGQGREKLFFGSGTQLSVL.

The rearrangement links TRBV6-2 or TRBV6-3 to TRBJ1-2, with D possibly TRBD1 on 6 matching bases. This CDR3 is 18 amino acids long. Between the trimmed V and J ends, which lost 0 bases and 1 base, there was a span of 18 bases. CDR1 is MNHEY, CDR2 SVGEGT, per germline. CDR3 protein: CASSYSPGQPFLNYGYTF. The CDR3 DNA is TGTGCCAGCAGTTACTCTCCAGGACAGCCATTCCTTAACTATGGCTACACCTTC.